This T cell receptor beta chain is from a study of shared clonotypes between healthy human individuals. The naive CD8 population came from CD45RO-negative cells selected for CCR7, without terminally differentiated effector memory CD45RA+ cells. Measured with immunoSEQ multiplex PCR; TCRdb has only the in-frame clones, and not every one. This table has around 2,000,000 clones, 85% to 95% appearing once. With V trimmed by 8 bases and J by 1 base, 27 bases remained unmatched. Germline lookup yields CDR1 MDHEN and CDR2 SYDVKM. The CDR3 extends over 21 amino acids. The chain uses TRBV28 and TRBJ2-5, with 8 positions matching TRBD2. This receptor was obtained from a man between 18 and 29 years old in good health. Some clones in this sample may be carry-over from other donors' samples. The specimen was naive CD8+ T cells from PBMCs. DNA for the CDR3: TGTGCCAGCTCCTCATTCTCCTCGGGCACTAGCGGAAATAACCCCCAAGAGACCCAGTACTTC. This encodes CASSSFSSGTSGNNPQETQYF. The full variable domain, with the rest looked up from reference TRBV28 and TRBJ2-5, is DVKVTQSSRYLVKRTGEKVFLECVQDMDHENMFWYRQDPGLGLRLIYFSYDVKMKEKGDIPEGYSVSREKKERFSLILESASTNQTSMYLCASSSFSSGTSGNNPQETQYFGPGTRLLVL.